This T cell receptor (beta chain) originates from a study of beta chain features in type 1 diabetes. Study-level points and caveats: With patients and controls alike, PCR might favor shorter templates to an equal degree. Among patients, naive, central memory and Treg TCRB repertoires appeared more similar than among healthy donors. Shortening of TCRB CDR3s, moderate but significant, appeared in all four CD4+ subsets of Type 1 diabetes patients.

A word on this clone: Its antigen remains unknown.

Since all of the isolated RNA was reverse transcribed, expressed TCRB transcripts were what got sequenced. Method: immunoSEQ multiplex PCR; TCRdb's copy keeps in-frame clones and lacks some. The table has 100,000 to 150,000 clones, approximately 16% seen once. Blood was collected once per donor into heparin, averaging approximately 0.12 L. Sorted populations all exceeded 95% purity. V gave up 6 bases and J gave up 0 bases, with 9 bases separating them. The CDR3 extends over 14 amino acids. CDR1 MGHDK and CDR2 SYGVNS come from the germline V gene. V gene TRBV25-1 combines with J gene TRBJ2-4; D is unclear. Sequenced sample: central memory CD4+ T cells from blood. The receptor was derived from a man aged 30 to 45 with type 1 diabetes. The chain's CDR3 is CASRATLAKNIQYF. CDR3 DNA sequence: TGTGCCAGCAGAGCAACGCTAGCCAAAAACATTCAGTACTTC.